Shown below are 21 T cell receptor beta chains from a single sample sequenced in a study of identical twins. MiXCR, run by TCRdb on the 5' RACE reads, gives a single entry per CDR3 protein. In the table there are about 660,000 distinct CDR3 sequences, 8.5% to 9.5% of which are singletons. The same data also contributed to another study, on yellow fever vaccine responses in identical twins.

Material for sequencing was PBMCs. The receptor source for this set is a woman aged 18-30 years in good health.

The table lists this clonotype with a few counts. The rearrangement links TRBV28 to TRBJ2-3; 7 bases match TRBD2. CDR1 MDHEN and CDR2 SYDVKM come from the germline V gene. The CDR3 totals 14 residues. V was pared by 5 bases and J by 3 bases, with 5 bases of the junction left unmatched. The CDR3 loop is CASSRGGVTDTQYF. CDR3 DNA sequence: TGTGCCAGCAGTCGCGGGGGAGTTACAGATACGCAGTATTTT.

A note on this clonotype: A junction end diverges from the germline sequence, so it may reflect a read error. As DNA, the CDR3 is TGTGCTAGCAGCCCCGGGAACAGAATAAACCAAGAGACCCAGTACTTC. This translates into CASSPGNRINQETQYF. V usage is TRBV7-7 and J usage is TRBJ2-5; a possible D gene is TRBD2 (5 bases). Germline V gene data show CDR1 as SSHAT and CDR2 as FNYEAQ (reference sequence). The CDR3 loop spans 16 amino acids.

The chain recombines TRBV12-3 or TRBV12-4 with TRBJ1-1; D is unresolved. Trimming took off 6 bases at V and 6 bases at J, with 23 bases between the two ends. The CDR3 totals 16 residues. The CDR3 here is CASRDNLGWRASEAFF. The CDR3 DNA follows: TGTGCCAGCAGAGATAACTTAGGTTGGCGGGCGTCTGAAGCTTTCTTT.

This clonotype was seen a handful of times. The chain uses TRBV20-1 and TRBJ1-1; D is ambiguous. Trimming removed 4 bases at V and 3 bases at J, with 15 bases between. The CDR3 loop spans 14 amino acids. Germline CDR1 reads DFQATT; CDR2 reads SNEGSKA (reference sequence). The CDR3 loop reads CSANGPQRDTEAFF. The CDR3 DNA sequence: TGCAGTGCTAACGGGCCCCAGAGGGACACTGAAGCTTTCTTT.

The sample holds many counts of this clonotype. V usage is TRBV20-1 and J usage is TRBJ1-3; 9 nucleotides align to TRBD1. The CDR3 runs to 15 residues. Germline CDR1 reads DFQATT; CDR2 reads SNEGSKA (reference sequence). V gave up 5 bases and J gave up 4 bases; unmatched junction bases: 9. For the CDR3, the DNA is TGCAGTGCTGATAACAGGGGGCGATTCGGAAACACCATATATTTT. It encodes CSADNRGRFGNTIYF.

This clonotype is judged medium-sized. This sequence joins TRBV9 and TRBJ2-7; the match to TRBD2 covers 11 bases. Per germline, CDR1 SGDLS and CDR2 YYNGEE. V gave up 4 bases and J gave up 6 bases; unmatched junction bases: 9. The length of the CDR3 is 15 residues. CDR3 in amino acids: CASSLSGTSGGEQYF. For the CDR3, the DNA is TGTGCCAGCAGCCTTAGTGGGACTAGCGGTGGCGAGCAGTACTTC. The full variable domain, completed using reference TRBV9 and TRBJ2-7, is DSGVTQTPKHLITATGQRVTLRCSPRSGDLSVYWYQQSLDQGLQFLIQYYNGEERAKGNILERFSAQQFPDLHSELNLSSLELGDSALYFCASSLSGTSGGEQYFGPGTRLTVT.

This clonotype was detected a few times. This chain links TRBV7-9 with TRBJ2-7, with a weak D call TRBD1 (5 bases). This CDR3 is built from 15 residues. Germline V gene lookup returns CDR1 SEHNR and CDR2 FQNEAQ (reference sequence). V lost 4 bases to trimming and J lost 0 bases, with 13 bases between them. CDR3 residues: CASSSPKTDSYEQYF. CDR3 DNA sequence: TGTGCCAGCAGCTCCCCAAAGACAGACTCCTACGAGCAGTACTTC.

This chain connects TRBV6-5 to TRBJ2-1, with TRBD2 identical over 10 bases. Per the germline V gene, CDR1 is MNHEY and CDR2 is SVGAGI. The ends lost 2 bases at V and 7 bases at J; junction bases unmatched: 8. The CDR3 runs to 16 residues. This chain's CDR3 is CASSYPSSGSGNEQFF. DNA for the CDR3: TGTGCCAGCAGTTACCCCTCTAGCGGGAGCGGGAATGAGCAGTTCTTC.

This clonotype has only a few counts. This chain connects TRBV5-1 to TRBJ2-5, with D uncertain. The V gene's germline CDR1 is SGHRS and CDR2 YFSETQ. The length of the CDR3 is 13 residues. V lost 0 bases to trimming and J lost 3 bases, with 6 bases between them. The DNA for the CDR3 is TGCGCCAGCAGCTTGGCACCTGAAGAGACCCAGTACTTC. Amino acids: CASSLAPEETQYF.

This clonotype was counted ten times or more. The gene calls are TRBV12-3 or TRBV12-4 and TRBJ2-7; D gene unclear. This CDR3 has 15 residues. The germline V and J ends were trimmed by 3 bases and 0 bases, with 12 bases remaining between them. CDR3 in amino acids: CASSFWSGTSYEQYF. The CDR3 region has the DNA TGTGCCAGCAGTTTTTGGTCTGGTACCTCCTACGAGCAGTACTTC.

In its sample, this clonotype was seen many times. The V call is TRBV9, the J call TRBJ2-5, with TRBD1 identical over 9 bases. CDR3 length: 15 amino acids. Germline V gene lookup returns CDR1 SGDLS and CDR2 YYNGEE. V was pared by 4 bases and J by 4 bases, with 8 bases of the junction left unmatched. Here the CDR3 reads CASSSRDRAAETQYF. DNA of the CDR3: TGTGCCAGCAGCTCTCGGGACAGGGCCGCAGAGACCCAGTACTTC.

This clonotype was observed many times. The chain recombines TRBV12-3 or TRBV12-4 with TRBJ1-1; no firm D call. CDR3 length: 12 residues. Trimming took 2 bases from V and 4 from J, leaving 5 bases between them. DNA for the CDR3: TGTGCCAGCAGTTTACACAGCACTGAAGCTTTCTTT. Encoded protein: CASSLHSTEAFF.

The chain is built from TRBV7-2 and TRBJ2-2, with 7 positions matching TRBD1. V dropped 1 base and J dropped 6; count of bases not matched to a gene: 5. CDR1 is SGHTA and CDR2 is FQGNSA in the germline V gene. The CDR3 has 15 residues. The CDR3 spells CASSLVQGKAGELFF. CDR3 bases: TGTGCCAGCAGCTTAGTACAGGGGAAGGCCGGGGAGCTGTTTTTT.

This clonotype was counted a few times. The chain joins TRBV7-2 to TRBJ2-7; 10 bases are shared with TRBD1. The V and J ends lost 3 bases and 3 bases, in that order; junction bases with no gene match: 5. The germline gives CDR1 SGHTA, CDR2 FQGNSA. This CDR3 is built from 15 residues. CDR3 sequence reads: CASSFAWTGGYEQYF. The CDR3 DNA reads TGTGCCAGCAGCTTTGCCTGGACAGGGGGCTACGAGCAGTACTTC.

V usage is TRBV12-3 or TRBV12-4 and J usage is TRBJ2-3, with D maybe TRBD2 (7 bases). The CDR3 sequence is 17 residues long. V was clipped by 2 bases and J by 6 bases, with 21 bases between them. DNA for the CDR3: TGTGCCAGCAGTTTAATGAGGGGGGGCGCCGGAGGGGATACGCAGTATTTT. Protein product: CASSLMRGGAGGDTQYF.

The genes are TRBV9 and TRBJ1-3; D gene ambiguous. The CDR3 runs to 13 residues. V was trimmed by 2 bases and J by 4 bases, leaving 7 bases between them. Germline CDR1 SGDLS, CDR2 YYNGEE. The chain's CDR3 is CASSVGLGNTIYF. The CDR3 DNA is TGTGCCAGCAGCGTCGGCCTGGGAAACACCATATATTTT.

Many counts were recorded for this clonotype. The genes are TRBV3-1 and TRBJ2-7, with TRBD2 identical over 8 bases. The CDR3 extends over 13 amino acids. J was trimmed by 6 bases and V by 8 bases; bases with no gene match: 9. CDR1 is LGHDT, CDR2 YNNKEL, per germline (reference sequence). Here the CDR3 reads CASLAGVGGEQYF. CDR3 bases: TGTGCCAGCCTAGCGGGCGTAGGGGGCGAGCAGTACTTC.

This clonotype came up many times. V is TRBV24-1 and J is TRBJ2-5, with D maybe TRBD2 (5 bases). Looked up from germline, CDR1 is KGHDR and CDR2 is SFDVKD. With 3 bases removed from V and 0 bases from J, the gap between germline ends came to 7 bases. The CDR3 totals 14 residues. CDR3 coding DNA: TGTGCCACCAGTGATGGGCGGGACCAAGAGACCCAGTACTTC. It is translated as CATSDGRDQETQYF.

This clonotype was counted between two and nine times. The chain joins TRBV7-8 to TRBJ2-1, with D perhaps being TRBD1 or TRBD2 (6 bases each). This CDR3 comprises 16 residues. Trimming removed 5 bases at V and 0 bases at J, with 14 bases between. CDR1 is SGHVS and CDR2 is FQNEAQ in the germline V gene. CDR3 in amino acids: CASSTRGLSSYNEQFF. The CDR3, as DNA: TGTGCCAGCAGCACCCGGGGGCTTAGCTCCTACAATGAGCAGTTCTTC.

This clonotype was seen more than once but under ten times. V gene TRBV6-5 combines with J gene TRBJ2-1; 8 positions agree with TRBD2. The CDR3 length is 15 residues. Unmatched junction bases numbered 5, after V lost 2 bases and J lost 5 bases. The germline V gene encodes CDR1 MNHEY and CDR2 SVGAGI. This CDR3 reads CASSYRLAGHNEQFF. CDR3 coding DNA: TGTGCCAGCAGTTACCGGCTAGCGGGCCACAATGAGCAGTTCTTC.

The chain joins TRBV6-1 to TRBJ2-3, with 9 nucleotides matching TRBD1. V gave up 5 bases and J gave up 4 bases; unmatched junction bases: 7. The CDR3 covers 15 residues. Germline V gene lookup returns CDR1 MNHNS and CDR2 SASEGT. DNA for the CDR3: TGTGCCAGCAGTCCGTGGGACAGGGTGTCAGATACGCAGTATTTT. Residues: CASSPWDRVSDTQYF.